These T cell receptor beta chains were read from a single sample in a study of identical twins. TCRdb called the 5' RACE reads again in MiXCR, with one record for every CDR3 protein. The sample yields fewer than 900,000 distinct CDR3 sequences, 15% to 20% seen once. These data were also filed under a second study, of T cells expressing NK-cell markers.

Material for sequencing was PBMCs. These receptors came from a woman aged 18-30 years in good health. Both conserved end residues are trimmed from each CDR3.

>TRBV12-3/TRBV12-4|TRBJ2-3
ASSFSPLGSSTDTQY
>TRBV6-1|TRBJ2-5
ASRRALWGAETQY
>TRBV12-3/TRBV12-4|TRBJ1-1
ASSSSPSTHGRLVTEAF
>TRBV7-3|TRBJ1-1
ASSLTQDTEAF
>TRBV10-3|TRBJ1-2
AISESSRVPGLNGYT
>TRBV29-1|TRBJ2-1
SVSDLAGVSEQF
>TRBV5-1|TRBJ2-5
ASSLVSSGEETQY
>TRBV20-1|TRBJ2-7
SADGSHGEGSYEQY
>TRBV12-3/TRBV12-4|TRBJ2-1
ASATGTGYNEQF
>TRBV27|TRBJ1-5
ASKPSGNQPQH
>TRBV9|TRBJ1-2
ASSASLTGFYGYT
>TRBV29-1|TRBJ1-1
SAEGQIAEAF
>TRBV6-5|TRBJ1-2
ASSYAGSHYGYT
>TRBV29-1|TRBJ2-7
SVVKGKEKQY
>TRBV27|TRBJ2-1
ASSLTGGLGEQF
>TRBV29-1|TRBJ2-1
SVSGTSAYNEQF
>TRBV2|TRBJ2-1
ASSPLDVGGNEQF
>TRBV7-2|TRBJ2-2
ASSHPSGELF
>TRBV7-9|TRBJ2-7
ASSPGLAWYEQY
>TRBV10-3|TRBJ1-2
AISGDLAVGGYT
>TRBV20-1|TRBJ2-7
SARDPRTSTYEQY
>TRBV7-2|TRBJ2-7
ASSLKHGSYEQY
>TRBV5-1|TRBJ2-3
ASSQDRGPTDTQY
>TRBV12-3/TRBV12-4|TRBJ2-3
ASSPSPGADTQY
>TRBV18|TRBJ1-1
ASSPPSDRGPNTEAF
>TRBV5-6|TRBJ2-5
ASSSGRKETQY
>TRBV20-1|TRBJ1-5
SAEPEADQPQH
>TRBV2|TRBJ2-7
ASSVRRQALYEQY
>TRBV29-1|TRBJ2-1
SVENRLAGVGDEQF
>TRBV9|TRBJ2-2
ASSALVQNTGELF
>TRBV7-3|TRBJ2-2
ASRDTSGANKLF
>TRBV12-3/TRBV12-4|TRBJ2-3
ASSFFSTDTQY
>TRBV28|TRBJ2-7
ASSSQLTYYPEQY
>TRBV24-1|TRBJ2-1
ATSDSLAGVIGEQF
>TRBV9|TRBJ1-2
ASSGTGLTDYGYT
>TRBV10-3|TRBJ2-1
AISAAGLSHNEQF
>TRBV15|TRBJ1-1
ATSREATVNTEAF
>TRBV12-3/TRBV12-4|TRBJ2-1
ASSPPGGPSSYNEQF
>TRBV9|TRBJ2-6
ASSSRTGRAGANVLT
>TRBV10-1|TRBJ2-4
ASSERVAKNIQY
>TRBV5-4|TRBJ1-6
ASSLGGRYNSPLH
>TRBV7-2|TRBJ2-2
ASSLVAGEVGELF
>TRBV12-3/TRBV12-4|TRBJ2-1
ASTHWVYEQF
>TRBV6-2/TRBV6-3|TRBJ2-1
ASIKRRGQNNEQF
>TRBV7-2|TRBJ2-3
ASSRGGGVDTQY
>TRBV5-6|TRBJ2-7
AIRRGARAEQY
>TRBV20-1|TRBJ2-7
SAESVTYEQY
>TRBV9|TRBJ2-5
ATSTGRDQETQY
>TRBV6-6|TRBJ1-1
ASSYLEGEAF
>TRBV7-9|TRBJ1-2
ASTPHLAFGYT
>TRBV12-3/TRBV12-4|TRBJ1-2
ASSFGTASYT
>TRBV6-5|TRBJ2-2
ASSYSGVSGELF
>TRBV4-3|TRBJ2-3
ASAPGRRPDTQY
>TRBV20-1|TRBJ2-7
SARTPSFREQY